This T cell receptor (beta chain) was documented in a study of radiotherapy plus CTLA-4 blockade in lung cancer. Study in general: There were objective responses in 18% of patients, and around 31% had disease control. Points from the study as a whole: Researchers report tumor-derived TCR clones expanding in blood after radiotherapy plus ipilimumab.

Sequencing was performed with immunoSEQ multiplex PCR; in TCRdb, only in-frame clones are kept and a portion is missing. The sample has 75,000 or so clones; 78% are singletons. On this clone itself: Its specificity is unknown.

The sample consisted of peripheral blood, taken from a patient treated with radiotherapy plus ipilimumab. The receptor's source is a human donor with non-small cell lung cancer who had a complete response to radiotherapy plus ipilimumab.

The CDR3 reads CASSEGNSGNTIYF. Written as DNA, the CDR3 is TGTGCCAGCAGTGAAGGAAACTCTGGAAACACCATATATTTT. The genes are TRBV6-5 and TRBJ1-3; no definite D call. Deletions cut 5 bases from V and 0 bases from J, with 8 bases between. Germline CDR1 is MNHEY and CDR2 is SVGAGI. The CDR3 loop spans 14 amino acids.